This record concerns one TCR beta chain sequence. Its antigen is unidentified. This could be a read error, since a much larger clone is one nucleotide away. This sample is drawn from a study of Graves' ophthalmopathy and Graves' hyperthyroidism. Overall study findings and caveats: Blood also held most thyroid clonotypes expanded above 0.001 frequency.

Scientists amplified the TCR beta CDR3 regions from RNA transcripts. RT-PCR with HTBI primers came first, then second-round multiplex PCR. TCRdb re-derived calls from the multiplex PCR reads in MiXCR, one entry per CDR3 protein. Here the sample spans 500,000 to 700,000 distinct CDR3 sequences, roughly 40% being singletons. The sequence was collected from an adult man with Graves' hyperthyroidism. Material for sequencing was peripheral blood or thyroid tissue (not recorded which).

The CDR3 DNA is TGTGCCAGCAGTGAAGGACCAATGCAAGAGACCCAGTACTTC. Translated, it gives CASSEGPMQETQYF. The chain carries TRBV6-1 and TRBJ2-5; D not resolved. CDR1 MNHNS and CDR2 SASEGT come from the germline V gene. V lost 1 base, J lost 2 bases, and 8 bases lay in between. The CDR3 contains 14 residues.